A selection of T cell receptor beta chains follows, all from one sample in a study of control samples from healthy donors and cancer patients. Clones were read by immunoSEQ multiplex PCR, and TCRdb kept only the in-frame ones, dropping some. Among about 40,000 clones, around 87% were seen once, and the ten largest hold roughly 10%. The sample consisted of PBMCs. These receptors originate from a woman aged 55-70 years with lung cancer. Both conserved end residues are part of each CDR3.

TRBJ1-5	TRBV7-6	15	CASSLGGGTGQPQHF
TRBJ2-7	TRBV2	15	CASSEVGDRSYEQYF
TRBJ2-7	TRBV28	14	CASTPPSGSYEQYF
TRBJ2-3	TRBV24-1	16	CATSDRQSPSTDTQYF
TRBJ1-4	TRBV6-5	16	CASSYPEGAVEEKLFF
TRBJ1-3	TRBV11-2	16	CASSLGEYSSGNTIYF
TRBJ2-1	TRBV28	15	CASRGAGGPNNEQFF
TRBJ2-1	TRBV28	15	CASLGLAEGRDEQFF
TRBJ2-3	TRBV24-1	13	CATSDPSTDTQYF
TRBJ1-2	TRBV6-1	15	CASSEETGVVGGYTF
TRBJ2-1	TRBV25-1	15	CASSEPGTKYNEQFF
TRBJ2-7	TRBV28	11	CASSLDGEQYF
TRBJ2-3	TRBV7-9	15	CASSYSGSSTDTQYF
TRBJ2-5	TRBV28	14	CASCPGSLGETQYF
TRBJ2-5	TRBV29-1	14	CSVKGSIRGETQYF
TRBJ2-5	TRBV28	16	CASNSRTSGGLETQYF
TRBJ2-3	TRBV7-3	16	CASSLMFGGGTDTQYF
TRBJ2-7	TRBV24-1	14	CATSRTGEDGEQYF
TRBJ2-3	TRBV28	13	CASSFGTENTQYF
TRBJ1-5	TRBV7-2	16	CASSLGGQGSSQPQHF
TRBJ1-5	TRBV27	14	CASSLSTGGQPQHF
TRBJ1-1	TRBV5-4	15	CASSLDRSMGTEAFF
TRBJ2-2	TRBV6-5	14	CASSYGGRTGELFF
TRBJ1-4	TRBV3-1/TRBV3-2	15	CASSQDRVTNEKLFF
TRBJ2-5	TRBV5-1	15	CASSTTGGFQETQYF
TRBJ2-1	TRBV29-1	14	CSVVEGGVGNEQFF
TRBJ1-1	TRBV11-3	13	CASSRSMNTEAFF
TRBJ2-3	TRBV19	18	CASSPLAGGQAFTDTQYF
TRBJ1-1	TRBV19	10	CATLDREAFF
TRBJ2-7	TRBV7-3	14	CASSPERDSYEQYF
TRBJ2-3	TRBV24-1	15	CATSAPGGGTDTQYF
TRBJ1-1	TRBV6-1	14	CASSERGGNTEAFF
TRBJ1-1	TRBV12-3/TRBV12-4	12	CASFDRVTEAFF
TRBJ2-3	TRBV3-1/TRBV3-2	16	CASSPALGDSTDTQYF
TRBJ1-1	TRBV19	12	CASSVGASEAFF
TRBJ2-2	TRBV4-2	14	CASSQEPNTGELFF
TRBJ2-2	TRBV5-1	11	CASSDTGELFF
TRBJ1-5	TRBV19	16	CASSKGGGRQDQPQHF
TRBJ1-1	TRBV18	15	CASSTGQGMGTEAFF
TRBJ2-4	TRBV19	17	CASSSTGRLLAKNIQYF
TRBJ1-2	TRBV6-5	14	CASSRTYSGYGYTF
TRBJ1-1	TRBV19	14	CASSIEGSPTEAFF
TRBJ2-7	TRBV20-1	12	CSASEGGYEQYF
TRBJ2-7	TRBV15	13	CATSTPGGYEQYF
TRBJ2-5	TRBV5-1	16	CASSWFGAGGQETQYF
TRBJ2-2	TRBV2	17	CASSGGGRAESTGELFF
TRBJ2-5	TRBV30	15	CASQTSGIVGETQYF
TRBJ2-5	TRBV10-3	11	CATSSIETQYF
TRBJ2-7	TRBV7-3	15	CASSHGLAPSYEQYF
TRBJ1-4	TRBV19	13	CASQTGIGEKLFF
TRBJ1-5	TRBV30	17	CAWSARQGRDLVKPQHF
TRBJ1-5	TRBV19	15	CASSQSGWDNQPQHF
TRBJ2-3	TRBV13	16	CASSPPGSTGTDTQYF